A single sample is the source of the 19 T cell receptor beta chains below, sequenced in a study of beta chain features in type 1 diabetes. Study results and limitations: In every one of the four CD4+ subsets, TCRB CDR3s were moderately but significantly shorter in Type 1 diabetes patients.

No antigen has been identified for these receptors. Investigators reverse transcribed all isolated RNA, so they sequenced expressed TCRB transcripts. Clones were sequenced by immunoSEQ multiplex PCR, and TCRdb holds only the in-frame ones, with some missing. The table shows 300,000 to 400,000 clones, with less than 15% occurring only once. The source material was naive CD4+ T cells from blood. The receptor source for this set is a woman under 30 with type 1 diabetes.

The rearrangement uses TRBV9 and TRBJ2-5; tentatively, D is TRBD1 (5 bases). The CDR3 totals 15 residues. V dropped 1 base and J dropped 1 base, with 11 bases sitting between them. Germline V gene lookup returns CDR1 SGDLS and CDR2 YYNGEE. This CDR3 is CASSVSGTGQETQYF. The DNA for the CDR3 is TGTGCCAGCAGCGTATCTGGTACAGGCCAAGAGACCCAGTACTTC.

This clone was detected only a few times. The genes are TRBV5-1 and TRBJ2-1, with TRBD2 matching over 15 bases. Germline V CDR1 and CDR2: SGHRS, YFSETQ. This CDR3 region has 15 residues. V was clipped by 3 bases and J by 9 bases; unmatched bases: 4. The CDR3 loop reads CASSWGLAGGVEQFF. DNA for the CDR3: TGCGCCAGCAGCTGGGGACTAGCGGGAGGTGTTGAGCAGTTCTTC. The full variable domain, its missing parts supplied by reference TRBV5-1 and TRBJ2-1, is KAGVTQTPRYLIKTRGQQVTLSCSPISGHRSVSWYQQTPGQGLQFLFEYFSETQRNKGNFPGRFSGRQFSNSRSEMNVSTLELGDSALYLCASSWGLAGGVEQFFGPGTRLTVL.

The chain links TRBV5-1 to TRBJ1-4; 7 nucleotides agree with TRBD1. This CDR3 spans 15 amino acids. J gave up 10 bases and V 4 bases, and 13 bases lay outside the gene matches. CDR1 SGHRS and CDR2 YFSETQ come from the germline V gene. Written as DNA, the CDR3 is TGCGCCAGCAGCCGGAGACAGGGCACGTCGGGAAAACTGTTTTTT. As protein: CASSRRQGTSGKLFF.

The chain employs TRBV7-7 and TRBJ1-1; D gene unclear. This CDR3 has 13 residues. V shed 5 bases and J shed 1 base, with 8 bases lying between them. Germline lookup yields CDR1 SSHAT and CDR2 FNYEAQ (reference sequence). CDR3 protein: CASSETPNTEAFF. The CDR3 nucleotides read TGTGCCAGCAGCGAAACACCGAACACTGAAGCTTTCTTT. Full variable domain (outside the CDR3, taken from reference TRBV7-7 and TRBJ1-1): GAGVSQSPRYKVTKRGQDVTLRCDPISSHATLYWYQQALGQGPEFLTYFNYEAQPDKSGLPSDRFSAERPEGSISTLTIQRTEQRDSAMYRCASSETPNTEAFFGQGTRLTVV.

With respect to this clone: Other DNA sequences in the sample encode the same CDR3. The chain is built from TRBV9 and TRBJ2-2; 11 positions agree with TRBD2. Germline CDR1 reads SGDLS; CDR2 reads YYNGEE. Losses at the gene ends were 2 bases for V and 4 bases for J; bases not matched to a gene: 1. CDR3 length: 15 amino acids. CDR3 nucleotides: TGTGCCAGCAGCGTCGGACTAGCGGGCACCGGGGAGCTGTTTTTT. Translation gives CASSVGLAGTGELFF.

This clone was counted only a few times. The chain links TRBV7-9 to TRBJ2-2; maybe TRBD2 (6 bases). This CDR3 is 18 amino acids long. Germline V CDR1 and CDR2: SEHNR, FQNEAQ (reference sequence). The V and J ends lost 5 bases and 0 bases respectively, with 19 bases between them. The CDR3 coding sequence is TGTGCCAGCAGCCCCTGGGGTGGGAGGCAGGCGAACACCGGGGAGCTGTTTTTT. Protein: CASSPWGGRQANTGELFF.

This clone has a handful of counts. This rearrangement joins TRBV28 to TRBJ1-2; weak D call: TRBD1 (6 bases). V lost 2 bases and J 6 bases, leaving 10 bases between the germline ends. The CDR3 extends over 13 amino acids. Germline V gene sequence: CDR1 MDHEN, CDR2 SYDVKM. In DNA, the CDR3 is TGTGCCAGCAGTTTACGGGCAGGGGATGGCTACACCTTC. Amino acids: CASSLRAGDGYTF.

This clone was observed a handful of times. The V and J genes are TRBV27 and TRBJ2-3; 9 positions agree with TRBD2. The junction had 7 bases not matched to a gene; V was cut back by 5 bases and J by 4 bases. Germline V gene data show CDR1 as MNHEY and CDR2 as SMNVEV (reference sequence). The CDR3 covers 15 residues. The CDR3 DNA is TGTGCCAGCAGTGCCAGCGGGAGGATGGCAGATACGCAGTATTTT. Translated: CASSASGRMADTQYF.

This clone has only a few counts. The same CDR3 arises from other DNA sequences in this sample as well. This chain links TRBV7-2 with TRBJ2-1; D gene unclear. The CDR3 is 11 residues long. CDR1 and CDR2 from the germline V gene are SGHTA and FQGNSA. The V and J ends lost 1 base and 8 bases respectively, with 3 bases between them. Written as DNA, the CDR3 is TGTGCCAGCAGCTTAGGAGATGAGCAGTTCTTC. As protein: CASSLGDEQFF.

This chain uses TRBV7-2 with TRBJ2-7; D is perhaps TRBD2 (6 bases). V shed 5 bases and J shed 5 bases, with 22 bases lying between them. The V gene's germline CDR1 is SGHTA and CDR2 FQGNSA. The CDR3 contains 16 residues. CDR3 bases: TGTGCCAGCAGCAGAAATAGCGGACCCACTGGGGACGAGCAGTACGTC. Translation gives CASSRNSGPTGDEQYV.

This clone was seen a few times. The chain is built from TRBV5-1 and TRBJ2-1, with TRBD1 as a possible D gene (6 bases). The V end lost 0 bases, the J end lost 7 bases, and 14 bases lay between the germline ends. In germline, CDR1 is SGHRS, CDR2 YFSETQ. The CDR3 spans 15 residues. CDR3 protein: CASSLDRAGTNEQFF. The CDR3 nucleotides read TGCGCCAGCAGCTTGGACAGGGCCGGTACGAATGAGCAGTTCTTC.

This clone was detected only a few times. The J gene is TRBJ2-3, the V gene TRBV30; 13 bases map to TRBD2. CDR1 is GTSNPN, CDR2 SVGIG, per germline (reference sequence). The CDR3 is made up of 15 amino acids. V shed 1 base, J shed 8 bases, and the junction held 6 bases outside the gene matches. In DNA, the CDR3 is TGTGCCTGGAGTGAGGGGACTAGCGGGACGGGTACGCAGTATTTT. It is translated as CAWSEGTSGTGTQYF.

The sample holds one count of this clone. CDR3 nucleotides: TGTGCCAGCAGTTACTGGGACAGAGGGTTCTTTGAAGCTTTCTTT. Amino acids: CASSYWDRGFFEAFF. The J gene is TRBJ1-1, the V gene TRBV6-5; the match to TRBD1 covers 7 bases. V trimming: 1 base; J trimming: 7 bases; junction bases outside the gene matches: 9. The CDR3 covers 15 residues. Germline V gene data show CDR1 as MNHEY and CDR2 as SVGAGI.

The V call is TRBV19, the J call TRBJ1-1; TRBD1 matches at 11 bases. CDR1 and CDR2 from the germline V gene are LNHDA and SQIVND (reference sequence). J was trimmed by 1 base and V by 6 bases; bases with no gene match: 7. The CDR3 consists of 16 residues. As DNA, the CDR3 is TGTGCCAGTAGCCCAAGGACAGGGGGCGCGAACACTGAAGCTTTCTTT. It codes for CASSPRTGGANTEAFF.

The genes are TRBV19 and TRBJ2-1, with TRBD2 identical over 8 bases. The germline V gene has CDR1 LNHDA and CDR2 SQIVND (reference sequence). The CDR3 runs 19 residues. With V trimmed by 3 bases and J by 0 bases, 13 bases remained unmatched. This CDR3 is CASSMSRTSSSLSYNEQFF. The DNA for the CDR3 is TGTGCCAGTAGTATGAGTAGGACTAGCTCCTCCCTCTCCTACAATGAGCAGTTCTTC.

The chain combines TRBV28 with TRBJ2-1, with TRBD1 matching 11 bases. CDR3 length: 15 amino acids. After removal of 5 bases from V and 7 bases from J, the junction contained 7 bases not matched to a gene. Looked up from germline, CDR1 is MDHEN and CDR2 is SYDVKM. The CDR3 DNA sequence: TGTGCCAGCAGTGAGCCCGGGACAGGGGGGAATGAGCAGTTCTTC. This translates into CASSEPGTGGNEQFF.

This clone has just a few counts. V gene TRBV7-8 combines with J gene TRBJ2-7; 8 bases are a match to TRBD2. J gave up 4 bases and V 5 bases, and 7 bases lay outside the gene matches. Germline V gene data show CDR1 as SGHVS and CDR2 as FQNEAQ. The CDR3 is made up of 14 amino acids. CDR3 loop: CASSKLAESYEQYV. CDR3 bases: TGTGCCAGCAGCAAACTAGCGGAGTCGTACGAGCAGTACGTC.

The chain couples TRBV29-1 to TRBJ2-2; a weak D match, TRBD1 (6 bases). With 6 bases removed from V and 6 bases from J, the gap between germline ends came to 11 bases. Looked up from germline, CDR1 is SQVTM and CDR2 is ANQGSEA. The CDR3 is made up of 12 amino acids. The CDR3 reads CSVGQYAGELFF. CDR3 in DNA: TGCAGCGTCGGACAGTATGCCGGGGAGCTGTTTTTT.

The V gene is TRBV10-3, the J gene TRBJ2-7; the D is unclear. The V end lost 3 bases, the J end lost 6 bases, and 12 bases lay between the germline ends. Germline V gene lookup returns CDR1 ENHRY and CDR2 SYGVKD. This CDR3 region has 13 residues. CDR3 region: CAISDGRRSEQYV. CDR3 nucleotides: TGTGCCATCAGTGACGGACGACGTAGCGAGCAGTACGTC.